Described below is a single T cell receptor (beta chain) sequence and its context. The data were taken from a study of shared T cell receptors in the human thymus. Germline V gene data show CDR1 as MDHEN and CDR2 as SYDVKM. The CDR3 extends over 17 amino acids. V was pared by 6 bases and J by 5 bases, with 25 bases between. TCRdb's copy holds only in-frame clones and misses some; the assay was immunoSEQ multiplex PCR. Altogether 550,000 to 800,000 clones are present, approximately 85% being singletons, with the ten largest covering 0.008% to 0.011%. These records were also assigned to another study, of human thymus T cells. Per that study: During corrective heart surgery, resections were taken, and the thymus tissue came from them. Unrelated individuals had highly overlapping thymic repertoires, as reported in related research.

Sequenced material: thymocytes. The chain links TRBV28 to TRBJ1-1; no definite D call. This receptor was identified in a girl under three years old with a congenital heart defect. CDR3 bases: TGTGCCAGCAGCCATGTCGAGGGAATGAGGAGAGAGACTGAAGCTTTCTTT. Translation gives CASSHVEGMRRETEAFF.